This TCR beta chain was obtained from a study of T-cell memory formation after mild COVID-19. About the research overall: Largely, the TCR clusters proved donor specific. Study-wide results and caveats: A balance of CD4 and CD8 characterized clones contracting day 15 to 85, whereas later expanders leaned CD4+.

Libraries for TCRalpha and TCRbeta carried sample barcodes and unique molecular identifiers via 5'RACE. In TCRdb, the 5' RACE reads were re-called with MiXCR into one record per CDR3 protein. The sample lists around 320,000 distinct CDR3 sequences, roughly a fifth occurring once. V was cut by 5 bases and J by 8 bases, with 10 bases left in between. CDR1 is LGHDT and CDR2 is YNNKEL in the germline V gene (reference sequence). The CDR3 is made up of 13 amino acids. A word on this clonotype: Its antigen is as yet unknown.

The specimen sequenced was PBMCs or a T cell subset sorted from them (not recorded which). The clonotype originates from a man younger than 35 who had mild COVID-19 (a few samples of this study predate the infection). Cell type and time point are not known. The V call is TRBV3-1, the J call TRBJ1-6; unclear D gene. The CDR3: CASSSQRYSPLHF. The CDR3 bases are TGTGCCAGCAGCTCTCAACGGTATTCACCCCTCCACTTT.